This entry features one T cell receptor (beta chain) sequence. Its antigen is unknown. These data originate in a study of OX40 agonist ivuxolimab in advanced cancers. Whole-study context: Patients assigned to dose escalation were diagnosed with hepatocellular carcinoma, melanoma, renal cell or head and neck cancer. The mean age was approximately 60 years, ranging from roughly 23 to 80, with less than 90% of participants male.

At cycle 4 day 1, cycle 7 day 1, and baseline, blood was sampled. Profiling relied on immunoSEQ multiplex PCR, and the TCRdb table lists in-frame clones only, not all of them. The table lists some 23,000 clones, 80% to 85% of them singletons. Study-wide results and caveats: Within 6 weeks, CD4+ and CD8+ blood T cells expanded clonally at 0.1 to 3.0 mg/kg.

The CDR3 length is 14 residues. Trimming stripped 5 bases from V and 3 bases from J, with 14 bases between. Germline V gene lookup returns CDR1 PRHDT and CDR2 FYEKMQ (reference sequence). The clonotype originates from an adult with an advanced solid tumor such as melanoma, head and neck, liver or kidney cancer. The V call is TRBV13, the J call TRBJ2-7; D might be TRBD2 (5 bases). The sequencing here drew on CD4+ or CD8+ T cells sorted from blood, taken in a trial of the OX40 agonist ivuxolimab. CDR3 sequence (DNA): TGTGCCAGCAGCCCCGAGGGTAGGCTCTACGAGCAGTACTTC. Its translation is CASSPEGRLYEQYF.